This section outlines one T cell receptor (beta chain) sequence together with its context. This clone's antigen is unknown. Base qualities are not recorded, but no much larger clone differs from it by a single base. Counted from cysteine to phenylalanine, this CDR3 has 16 amino acids. Here the CDR3 DNA is all that survives: 48 bases in frame from base 1. According to the germline V gene, CDR1 reads SGHTS and CDR2 reads YDEGEE. The germline V end is reduced by 1 base and the J end by 4 bases; junction bases left unmatched: 9. The data stem from a study of blood T cell repertoires in COVID-19 (dated by TCRdb to about 2020). For context, the study as a whole: Samples covering the acute and convalescent phases of COVID-19 were provided by collaborators in the United States, Italy and Spain. The material from the prospective study consisted of cDNA or gDNA derived from T cells, B-cell-depleted T cells, or PBMCs. Deeply sampled blood TCRbeta repertoires from subjects exposed to, actively infected with, or recovered from COVID-19 were included in the dataset. A freely available public database, intended as a resource for researchers studying the immune response to SARS-CoV-2, is where the repertoires were released. Samples came from the ongoing ImmuneRACE study (first 160 participants) plus 1,254 subjects from 6 global collaborators. Nearly every sample came with metadata listing a de-identified subject ID, COVID-19 status, age in years and sex. Where HLA class I and class II types were available, the types were taken from metadata supplied by the sample provider, not from assay-based typing. Paper-wide results and their limitations: Clinical and demographic metadata were provided uncurated, with the amount varying by source and participant.

The immunoSEQ Assay, a bias-controlled multiplex PCR, was used to amplify TCRbeta CDR3 regions from genomic DNA. The paper's data handling went like this. Within the assay, amplification of reference gene primers was used to estimate how many nucleated cells each sample contained. To quantify the absolute abundance of each unique TCRbeta CDR3 rearrangement, sequence reads were collapsed and filtered. For each sample, productive Simpson clonality was calculated as the square root of Simpson's diversity index over productive rearrangements. TCRdb took this table from immuneACCESS and kept in-frame rearrangements with V and J called. Such tables lack part of the clones; where checked against another copy, unresolved V genes explain under half of the gap, and the rest is unexplained. D and trimming come from the DNA, and the V and J calls and clone size come from that table. The sample profile shows about 150,000 clones; 70% to 90% of them were found once. Of the sample, around 8% is held by the ten largest clones.

At one collaborating source in Seattle, patients were enrolled during active infection and were followed longitudinally through the course of disease. The collaborating institutions used their own protocols to collect whole blood in K2EDTA tubes. For TCRbeta analysis, collaborator samples were shipped as frozen whole blood, as isolated PBMCs, or as DNA extracted from either sample type. The TCR sequence derives from a woman in her fifties or sixties with COVID-19, enrolled during active disease. Here the chain combines TRBV5-8 and TRBJ2-5; 8 middle bases align to TRBD1. The sequencing sample was made of peripheral blood. The CDR3 has the sequence CASSLWDRIPRETQYF. The DNA reads as follows: TGTGCCAGCAGCTTGTGGGACAGGATCCCGCGAGAGACCCAGTACTTC.